Following are 30 T cell receptor beta chains from one sample sequenced in a study of blood T cell repertoires in COVID-19. The protocol was immunoSEQ multiplex PCR, while the TCRdb copy is restricted to in-frame clones and leaves out a portion. The sample includes a few hundred thousand clones, about 85% of them seen just once. Specimen: peripheral blood. The receptors were gathered from a woman aged 18-35 years with acute or convalescent COVID-19.

The V gene is TRBV6-5, the J gene TRBJ1-4; 9 bases align to TRBD1. Germline V gene sequence: CDR1 MNHEY, CDR2 SVGAGI. With V trimmed by 6 bases and J by 12 bases, 14 bases remained unmatched. The CDR3 length is 15 residues. CDR3 coding DNA: TGTGCCAGCAGAAGGGAAGGACAGGGGTTCAGGGAACTGTTTTTT. It encodes CASRREGQGFRELFF.

This clone was observed a single time. This sequence joins TRBV9 and TRBJ2-1, with 7 bases matching TRBD1. Trimming cost V 3 bases and J 4 bases; bases outside gene matches: 7. Germline V gene lookup returns CDR1 SGDLS and CDR2 YYNGEE. The CDR3 totals 15 residues. The DNA for the CDR3 is TGTGCCAGCAGCGACCGGGACAGAATTTACAATGAGCAGTTCTTC. Translated, it gives CASSDRDRIYNEQFF.

The chain carries TRBV25-1 and TRBJ1-5; unclear D gene. Germline CDR1 and CDR2: MGHDK and SYGVNS. The V and J ends lost 1 base and 0 bases respectively, with 4 bases between them. This CDR3 has 14 residues. The DNA for the CDR3 is TGTGCCAGCAGTGAATTGTATAGCAATCAGCCCCAGCATTTT. Protein sequence: CASSELYSNQPQHF.

V is TRBV7-6 and J is TRBJ1-3, with 7 bases lining up with TRBD1. The junction had 4 bases not matched to a gene; V was cut back by 3 bases and J by 2 bases. Per the germline V gene, CDR1 is SGHVS and CDR2 is FNYEAQ. The CDR3 totals 15 residues. CDR3 DNA: TGTGCCAGCAGCTTCGGACAGGCGGCTGGAAACACCATATATTTT. Protein sequence: CASSFGQAAGNTIYF.

This clone was observed a few times. The chain joins TRBV6-5 to TRBJ1-1; tentative D call: TRBD1 (5 bases). There are 14 residues in the CDR3. Trimming shortened V by 4 bases and J by 7 bases, and 16 bases separated the two germline ends. Per germline, CDR1 MNHEY and CDR2 SVGAGI. For the CDR3, the DNA is TGTGCCAGCAGTTCGCCAGGTGTGGGGGGTGAAGCTTTCTTT. This codes for CASSSPGVGGEAFF.

The V gene is TRBV20-1, the J gene TRBJ2-7; tentative D call: TRBD2 (5 bases). The V end lost 3 bases, the J end lost 0 bases, and 21 bases lay between the germline ends. The CDR3 extends over 17 amino acids. The V gene's germline CDR1 is DFQATT and CDR2 SNEGSKA (reference sequence). The CDR3 coding sequence is TGCAGTGCTAGTAGAGGGTCGGGTAGCTGGACCTCCTACGAGCAGTACTTC. This gives the protein CSASRGSGSWTSYEQYF.

V usage is TRBV19 and J usage is TRBJ1-1; D not resolved. V dropped 4 bases and J dropped 4 bases, with 16 bases sitting between them. CDR3 length: 15 amino acids. Germline V gene data show CDR1 as LNHDA and CDR2 as SQIVND (reference sequence). The CDR3 sequence: CASSNPAEGFTEAFF. DNA for the CDR3: TGTGCCAGTAGTAACCCCGCGGAGGGATTCACTGAAGCTTTCTTT.

V and J are TRBV5-6 and TRBJ2-7; D is possibly TRBD2 (6 bases). The CDR3 has 14 residues. V shed 2 bases and J shed 0 bases, with 9 bases lying between them. The V gene's germline CDR1 is SGHDT and CDR2 YYEEEE. CDR3 region: CASSLGTYSYEQYF. The CDR3 DNA reads as TGTGCCAGCAGCTTAGGGACTTACTCCTACGAGCAGTACTTC.

The gene calls are TRBV23-1 and TRBJ1-1, with D perhaps matching TRBD1 (6 bases). TRBV23-1 is assigned to the ORF class and has an uncertain function. V dropped 2 bases and J dropped 1 base, with 17 bases sitting between them. The length of the CDR3 is 17 residues. In nucleotides, the CDR3 is TGCGCCAGCAGTCAAAAGGGGGTAAAGATAAGGAACACTGAAGCTTTCTTT. Translating gives CASSQKGVKIRNTEAFF.

In nucleotides, the CDR3 is TGTGCCAGCAGTTGGGGTACGGGACAGCTTAATCAGCCCCAGCATTTT. Its protein is CASSWGTGQLNQPQHF. The chain couples TRBV28 to TRBJ1-5; 7 bases line up with TRBD1. The length of the CDR3 is 16 residues. The ends lost 4 bases at V and 4 bases at J; junction bases unmatched: 10. Looked up from germline, CDR1 is MDHEN and CDR2 is SYDVKM.

The chain carries TRBV7-2 and TRBJ1-2; possibly TRBD1 for D (6 bases). Trimming pared 4 bases from V and 8 bases from J, leaving 23 bases between. Germline values: CDR1 SGHTA, CDR2 FQGNSA. The CDR3 consists of 16 residues. In DNA form, the CDR3 reads TGTGCCAGCAGCTACTTGGGAGGGGGGTTAAACGGCGGCTACACCTTC. Protein: CASSYLGGGLNGGYTF. Supplemented by reference TRBV7-2 and TRBJ1-2, the full variable domain reads GAGVSQSPSNKVTEKGKDVELRCDPISGHTALYWYRQSLGQGLEFLIYFQGNSAPDKSGLPSDRFSAERTGGSVSTLTIQRTQQEDSAVYLCASSYLGGGLNGGYTFGSGTRLTVV.

The chain combines TRBV5-8 with TRBJ1-4; D gene uncertain. Trimming took off 6 bases at V and 4 bases at J, with 19 bases between the two ends. Germline V lookup: CDR1 SGHTS, CDR2 YDEGEE. The CDR3 runs 16 residues. CDR3 nucleotides: TGTGCCAGCACCAACTCACCGGGAGATTTTAATGAAAAACTGTTTTTT. It yields the protein CASTNSPGDFNEKLFF.

This chain uses TRBV14 with TRBJ2-3; 7 bases agree with TRBD1. CDR1 is SGHDN and CDR2 is FVKESK in the germline V gene. V shed 0 bases and J 0 bases; nucleotides not matched to a gene: 15. The CDR3 is made up of 20 amino acids. The CDR3 sequence: CASSQDLVLWWTGSTDTQYF. As DNA, the CDR3 is TGTGCCAGCAGCCAAGATCTTGTTCTGTGGTGGACAGGTAGCACAGATACGCAGTATTTT. The full variable domain, its missing parts supplied by reference TRBV14 and TRBJ2-3, is EAGVTQFPSHSVIEKGQTVTLRCDPISGHDNLYWYRRVMGKEIKFLLHFVKESKQDESGMPNNRFLAERTGGTYSTLKVQPAELEDSGVYFCASSQDLVLWWTGSTDTQYFGPGTRLTVL.

The gene calls are TRBV30 and TRBJ1-6; D is undetermined. The V and J ends lost 5 bases and 1 base respectively, with 6 bases between them. CDR1 and CDR2 from the germline V gene are GTSNPN and SVGIG (reference sequence). This CDR3 contains 13 residues. This chain's CDR3 is CAWGRSYNSPLHF. CDR3 nucleotide sequence: TGTGCCTGGGGACGGTCCTATAATTCACCCCTCCACTTT.

This clone was seen just once. The V gene is TRBV24-1, the J gene TRBJ2-2, with 7 positions matching TRBD1. The trim removed 4 bases at V and 6 bases at J, leaving 7 bases unmatched. There are 15 residues in the CDR3. Germline CDR1 reads KGHDR; CDR2 reads SFDVKD. CDR3 sequence: CATSDTGAQAGELFF. Here the CDR3 DNA reads TGTGCCACCAGTGACACAGGGGCCCAGGCCGGGGAGCTGTTTTTT.

This chain links TRBV10-1 with TRBJ2-1; 12 nucleotides align to TRBD2. The CDR3 extends over 14 amino acids. CDR1 is WNHNN, CDR2 SYGVQD, per germline (reference sequence). The junction had 3 bases not matched to a gene; V was cut back by 4 bases and J by 8 bases. The CDR3 bases are TGCGCCAGCAGTGCTAGCGGGGGGGCCTATGAGCAGTTCTTC. This sequence encodes CASSASGGAYEQFF.

The chain has TRBV6-6 and TRBJ1-5, with 9 bases aligning to TRBD1. This CDR3 spans 16 amino acids. CDR1 and CDR2 from the germline V gene are MNHNY and SVGAGI (reference sequence). Trimming removed 5 bases from V and 0 bases from J; junction bases left unmatched: 5. The CDR3 sequence: CASSRQGQGSNQPQHF. The CDR3 nucleotides read TGTGCCAGCAGTCGACAGGGACAGGGTAGCAATCAGCCCCAGCATTTT.

Only a few counts were recorded for this clone. This sequence joins TRBV3-1 (or the pseudogene TRBV3-2) and TRBJ1-6, with 7 bases that match TRBD1. Per the germline V gene, CDR1 is LGHDT and CDR2 is YNNKEL (reference sequence). V shed 4 bases and J 6 bases; nucleotides not matched to a gene: 0. CDR3 length: 13 residues. CDR3 residues: CASSRDSNSPLHF. Written as DNA, the CDR3 is TGTGCCAGCAGCCGGGACAGTAATTCACCCCTCCACTTT.

The chain is built from TRBV6-5 and TRBJ2-1; the D gene is possibly TRBD1 (6 bases). There are 13 residues in the CDR3. Trimming pared 8 bases from V and 7 bases from J, leaving 15 bases between. Germline CDR1 MNHEY, CDR2 SVGAGI. The CDR3 coding sequence is TGTGCCAGCTTCAGAGTAAGGGGGAATGAGCAGTTCTTC. This gives the protein CASFRVRGNEQFF.

The rearrangement uses TRBV24-1 and TRBJ2-5; D gene uncertain. CDR1 is KGHDR, CDR2 SFDVKD, per germline. The CDR3 spans 12 residues. Trimming cost V 5 bases and J 4 bases, with 7 bases left between them. The CDR3 spells CATSGESETQYF. The CDR3 DNA sequence: TGTGCCACCAGTGGCGAATCAGAGACCCAGTACTTC.

The chain combines TRBV9 with TRBJ2-5, with D maybe TRBD1 (6 bases). The CDR3 extends over 14 amino acids. V dropped 0 bases and J dropped 4 bases, with 10 bases sitting between them. Germline CDR1 SGDLS, CDR2 YYNGEE. The CDR3 DNA follows: TGTGCCAGCAGCGTAGAGGGCAGGGGAGAGACCCAGTACTTC. Translation: CASSVEGRGETQYF.

This chain links TRBV7-8 with TRBJ1-3; D perhaps matches TRBD1 (6 bases). V was shortened by 1 base and J by 4 bases, with 14 bases between the two germline ends. Per germline, CDR1 SGHVS and CDR2 FQNEAQ. The CDR3 loop spans 16 amino acids. The DNA of the CDR3 is TGTGCCAGCAGCTTAGGGGCAGGGGAATCAGGAAACACCATATATTTT. It translates to CASSLGAGESGNTIYF.

This chain connects TRBV27 to TRBJ2-3; D call uncertain. The ends were cut back, 6 bases at V and 0 bases at J, with 16 bases in the middle. The CDR3 extends over 16 amino acids. From germline, CDR1 is MNHEY and CDR2 SMNVEV (reference sequence). The CDR3 bases are TGTGCCAGCAGCCCATTCCGGAGTGATAGCACAGATACGCAGTATTTT. Translated, it gives CASSPFRSDSTDTQYF.

J is TRBJ2-2 and V is TRBV18, with D possibly being TRBD1 (6 bases). The CDR3 spans 17 residues. Germline values: CDR1 KGHSH, CDR2 LQKENI. Trimming took off 4 bases at V and 0 bases at J, with 15 bases between the two ends. CDR3 in amino acids: CASSQTGSGSNTGELFF. CDR3 nucleotides: TGTGCCAGCTCACAAACAGGGAGCGGTTCGAACACCGGGGAGCTGTTTTTT.

V usage is TRBV21-1 and J usage is TRBJ2-7; the D segment call TRBD2 is taken from the table without a DNA check. TRBV21-1 is described as a pseudogene. The CDR3 totals 14 residues. This chain's CDR3 is CASSMDRPPGEQYF. CDR3 coding DNA: TGTGCCAGCAGCATGGATAGGCCCCCCGGGGAGCAGTACTTC.

This chain connects TRBV4-1 to TRBJ1-2, with 9 bases matching TRBD1. Germline assignment: CDR1 MGHRA and CDR2 YSYEKL. The CDR3 is 15 residues long. Trimming cost V 2 bases and J 3 bases; bases outside gene matches: 4. Here the CDR3 DNA reads TGCGCCAGCAGCCAATGGACAGGGGCCTACTATGGCTACACCTTC. It specifies CASSQWTGAYYGYTF.

The chain recombines TRBV6-5 with TRBJ2-4; 9 positions agree with TRBD1. The CDR3 runs to 16 residues. Unmatched junction bases numbered 8, after V lost 4 bases and J lost 4 bases. Germline values: CDR1 MNHEY, CDR2 SVGAGI. The CDR3 loop reads CASSFTIQGAKNIQYF. As DNA, the CDR3 is TGTGCCAGCAGTTTCACAATACAGGGGGCTAAAAACATTCAGTACTTC.

The chain carries TRBV24-1 and TRBJ2-5, with TRBD2 as a possible D gene (5 bases). The CDR3 sequence is 16 residues long. V shed 3 bases and J shed 3 bases, with 16 bases lying between them. Germline CDR1 and CDR2: KGHDR and SFDVKD. The CDR3 spells CATSDPTRDPKETQYF. In DNA form, the CDR3 reads TGTGCCACCAGTGATCCTACCCGGGATCCCAAAGAGACCCAGTACTTC.

This chain uses TRBV3-1 (or the pseudogene TRBV3-2) with TRBJ2-7, with D perhaps matching TRBD2 (6 bases). The ends were cut back, 4 bases at V and 3 bases at J, with 13 bases in the middle. Germline loops: CDR1 LGHDT, CDR2 YNNKEL (reference sequence). The CDR3 is 14 residues long. The CDR3 bases are TGTGCCAGCAGCCTACGATGGGGGGACTACGAGCAGTACTTC. It yields the protein CASSLRWGDYEQYF.

The rearrangement joins TRBV6-5 to TRBJ2-5; 11 nucleotides align to TRBD2. CDR3 length: 14 amino acids. Looked up from germline, CDR1 is MNHEY and CDR2 is SVGAGI. Losses at the gene ends were 2 bases for V and 5 bases for J; bases not matched to a gene: 1. CDR3 DNA sequence: TGTGCCAGCAGTTACCGGACTAGCGGGGAGACCCAGTACTTC. The encoded protein is CASSYRTSGETQYF.